This T cell receptor (beta chain) stems from a study of blood T cell repertoires in COVID-19. Overall study context: Samples representing acute and convalescent COVID-19 were sourced from the United States, Italy and Spain. Sample material is recorded as cDNA or gDNA derived from T cells, B-cell-depleted T cells, or PBMCs.

In the original analysis: Quantification of nucleated cells was approximated via reference gene primer amplification. Profiled with immunoSEQ multiplex PCR; TCRdb holds only in-frame clones, not every one. V and J calls and clone size are copied from that table; D and trimming were computed from the DNA. Of approximately 94,000 clones listed, approximately 91% were seen once; the top ten hold about 1.9%. V lost 0 bases and J lost 6, with 10 bases in between. The CDR3 is made up of 13 amino acids. The germline CDR1 and CDR2 sequences are SGDLS and YYNGEE. Material for sequencing was peripheral blood. This clonotype was sampled from a man aged 45 to 65 with active COVID-19. The V call is TRBV9, the J call TRBJ2-7; D may be TRBD2 (5 bases). CDR3 DNA sequence: TGTGCCAGCAGCGTAGGCTCCGAGGGCGAGCAGTACTTC. This codes for CASSVGSEGEQYF. The full variable domain, in which reference TRBV9 and TRBJ2-7 provide the parts outside the CDR3, is DSGVTQTPKHLITATGQRVTLRCSPRSGDLSVYWYQQSLDQGLQFLIQYYNGEERAKGNILERFSAQQFPDLHSELNLSSLELGDSALYFCASSVGSEGEQYFGPGTRLTVT.